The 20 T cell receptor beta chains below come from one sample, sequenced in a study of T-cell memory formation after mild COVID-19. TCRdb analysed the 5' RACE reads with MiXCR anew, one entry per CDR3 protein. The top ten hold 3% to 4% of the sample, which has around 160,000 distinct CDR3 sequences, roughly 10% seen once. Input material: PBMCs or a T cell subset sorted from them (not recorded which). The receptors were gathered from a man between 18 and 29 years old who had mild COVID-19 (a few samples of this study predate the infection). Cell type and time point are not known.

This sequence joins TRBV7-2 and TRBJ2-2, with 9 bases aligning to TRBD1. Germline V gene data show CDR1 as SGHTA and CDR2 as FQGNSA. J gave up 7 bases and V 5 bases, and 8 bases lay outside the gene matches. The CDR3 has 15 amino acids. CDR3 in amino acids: CASSPYRGLGGELFF. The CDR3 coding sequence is TGTGCCAGCAGCCCTTACAGGGGGCTGGGCGGGGAGCTGTTTTTT.

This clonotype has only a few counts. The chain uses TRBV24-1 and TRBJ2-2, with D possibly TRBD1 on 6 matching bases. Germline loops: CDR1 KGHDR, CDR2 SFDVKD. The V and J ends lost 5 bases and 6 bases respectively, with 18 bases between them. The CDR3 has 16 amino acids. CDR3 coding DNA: TGTGCCACCAGTGCTCCCGATACCCAGGGGCCCGGGGAGCTGTTTTTT. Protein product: CATSAPDTQGPGELFF.

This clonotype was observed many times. The CDR3 DNA reads TGTGCCAGCAGTCTAGGATGGGGGCTTAGCTCCTACAATGAGCAGTTCTTC. Residues: CASSLGWGLSSYNEQFF. This chain joins TRBV5-6 and TRBJ2-1; a weak D match, TRBD1 (6 bases). The V gene lost 5 bases and the J gene lost 0 bases, with 18 bases spanning the gap. The CDR3 is made up of 17 amino acids. Germline V gene lookup returns CDR1 SGHDT and CDR2 YYEEEE.

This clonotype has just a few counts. CDR3: CASIPSRYNEQFF. The CDR3 nucleotides are TGTGCCAGCATCCCTAGCCGGTACAATGAGCAGTTCTTC. The J gene is TRBJ2-1, the V gene TRBV7-9, with D possibly being TRBD2 (5 bases). CDR1 and CDR2 from the germline V gene are SEHNR and FQNEAQ (reference sequence). There are 13 residues in the CDR3. V dropped 7 bases and J dropped 4 bases, with 11 bases sitting between them.

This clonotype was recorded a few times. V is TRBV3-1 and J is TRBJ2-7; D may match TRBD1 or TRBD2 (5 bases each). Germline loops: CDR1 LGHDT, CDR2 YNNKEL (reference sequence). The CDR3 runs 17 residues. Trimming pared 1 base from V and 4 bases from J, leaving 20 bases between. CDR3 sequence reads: CASSQVQGPSGRYEQYF. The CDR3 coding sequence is TGTGCCAGCAGCCAAGTGCAGGGACCGTCGGGCCGATACGAGCAGTACTTC.

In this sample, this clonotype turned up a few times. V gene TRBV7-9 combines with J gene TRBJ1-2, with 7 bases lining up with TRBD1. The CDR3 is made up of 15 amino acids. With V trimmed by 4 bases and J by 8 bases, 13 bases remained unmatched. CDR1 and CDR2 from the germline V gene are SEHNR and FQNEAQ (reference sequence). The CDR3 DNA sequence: TGTGCCAGCAGCTCCGCGACAGGGACCCTTGGGGGCTACACCTTC. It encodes CASSSATGTLGGYTF.

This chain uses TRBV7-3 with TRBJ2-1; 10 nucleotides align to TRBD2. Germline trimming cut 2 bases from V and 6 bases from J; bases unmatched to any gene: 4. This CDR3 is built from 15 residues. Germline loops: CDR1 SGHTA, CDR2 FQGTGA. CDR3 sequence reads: CASSLGSGGSNEQFF. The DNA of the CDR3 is TGTGCCAGCAGCTTAGGTAGCGGGGGGTCCAATGAGCAGTTCTTC.

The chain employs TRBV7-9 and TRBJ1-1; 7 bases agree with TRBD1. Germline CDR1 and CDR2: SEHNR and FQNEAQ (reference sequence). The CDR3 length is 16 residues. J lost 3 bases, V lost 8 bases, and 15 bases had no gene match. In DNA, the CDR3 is TGTGCCAGCGTGGTGGGGACCACTACAGGGGACACTGAAGCTTTCTTT. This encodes CASVVGTTTGDTEAFF.

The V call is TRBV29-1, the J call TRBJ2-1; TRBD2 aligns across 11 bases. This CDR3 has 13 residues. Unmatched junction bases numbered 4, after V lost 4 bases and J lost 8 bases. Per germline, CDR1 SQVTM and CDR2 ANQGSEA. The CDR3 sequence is CSVGSGGADEQFF. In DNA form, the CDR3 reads TGCAGCGTTGGTAGCGGGGGGGCCGATGAGCAGTTCTTC.

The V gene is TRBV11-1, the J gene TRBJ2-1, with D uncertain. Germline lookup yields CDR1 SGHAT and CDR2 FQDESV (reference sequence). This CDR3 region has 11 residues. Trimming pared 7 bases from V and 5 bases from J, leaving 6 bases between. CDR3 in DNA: TGTGCCAGCACCGCTGACAATGAGCAGTTCTTC. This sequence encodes CASTADNEQFF.

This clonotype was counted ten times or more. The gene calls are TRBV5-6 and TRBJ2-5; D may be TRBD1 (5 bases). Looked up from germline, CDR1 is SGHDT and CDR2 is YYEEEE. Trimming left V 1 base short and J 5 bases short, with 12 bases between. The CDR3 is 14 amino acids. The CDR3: CASSLYYQGETQYF. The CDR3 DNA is TGTGCCAGCAGCTTGTATTACCAGGGCGAGACCCAGTACTTC.

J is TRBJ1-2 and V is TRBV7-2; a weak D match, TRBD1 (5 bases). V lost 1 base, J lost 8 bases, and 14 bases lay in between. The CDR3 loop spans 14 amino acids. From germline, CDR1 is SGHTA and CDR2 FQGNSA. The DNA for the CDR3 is TGTGCCAGCAGCTTAGAGGGTATCCAGGGCGGCTACACCTTC. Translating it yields CASSLEGIQGGYTF.

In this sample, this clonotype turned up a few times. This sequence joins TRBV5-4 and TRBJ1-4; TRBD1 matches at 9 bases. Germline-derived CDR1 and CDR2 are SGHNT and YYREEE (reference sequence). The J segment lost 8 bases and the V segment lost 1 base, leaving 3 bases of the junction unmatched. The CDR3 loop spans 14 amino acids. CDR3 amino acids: CASSLTGGGEKLFF. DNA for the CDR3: TGTGCCAGCAGCTTGACAGGGGGCGGGGAAAAACTGTTTTTT.

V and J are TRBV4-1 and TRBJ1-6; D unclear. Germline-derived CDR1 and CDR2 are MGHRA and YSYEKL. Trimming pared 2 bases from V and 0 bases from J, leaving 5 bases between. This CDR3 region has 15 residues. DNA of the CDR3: TGCGCCAGCAGCCAACTATACTCCTATAATTCACCCCTCCACTTT. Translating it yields CASSQLYSYNSPLHF.

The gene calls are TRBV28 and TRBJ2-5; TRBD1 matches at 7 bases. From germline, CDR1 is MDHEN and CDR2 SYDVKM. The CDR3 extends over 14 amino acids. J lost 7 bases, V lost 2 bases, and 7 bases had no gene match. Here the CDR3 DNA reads TGTGCCAGCAGTTTAAGGGGGCCGAATTGGACCCAGTACTTC. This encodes CASSLRGPNWTQYF. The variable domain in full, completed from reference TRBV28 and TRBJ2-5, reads DVKVTQSSRYLVKRTGEKVFLECVQDMDHENMFWYRQDPGLGLRLIYFSYDVKMKEKGDIPEGYSVSREKKERFSLILESASTNQTSMYLCASSLRGPNWTQYFGPGTRLLVL.

The CDR3 here is CASSFWAMNTEAFF. CDR3 nucleotides: TGTGCCAGCAGTTTCTGGGCAATGAACACTGAAGCTTTCTTT. The rearrangement joins TRBV12-3 or TRBV12-4 to TRBJ1-1; D unresolved. V lost 3 bases and J lost 0, with 8 bases in between. The CDR3 sequence is 14 residues long.

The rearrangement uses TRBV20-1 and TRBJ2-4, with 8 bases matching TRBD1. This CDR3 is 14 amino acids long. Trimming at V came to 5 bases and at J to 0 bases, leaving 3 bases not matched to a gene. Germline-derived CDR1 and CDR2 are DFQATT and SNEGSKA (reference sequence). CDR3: CSADRGRAKNIQYF. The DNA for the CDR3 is TGCAGTGCTGACAGGGGTCGAGCCAAAAACATTCAGTACTTC.

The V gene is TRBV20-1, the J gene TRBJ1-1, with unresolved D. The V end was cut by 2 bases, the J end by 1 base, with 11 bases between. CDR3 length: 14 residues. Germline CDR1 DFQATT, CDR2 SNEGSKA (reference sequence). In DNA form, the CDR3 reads TGCAGTGCTAGACGAATGACTGGGAACACTGAAGCTTTCTTT. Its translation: CSARRMTGNTEAFF.

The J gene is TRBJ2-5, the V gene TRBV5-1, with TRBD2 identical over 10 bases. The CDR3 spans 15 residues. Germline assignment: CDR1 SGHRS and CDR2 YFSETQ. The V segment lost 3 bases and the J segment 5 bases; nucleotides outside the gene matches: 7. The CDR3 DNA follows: TGCGCCAGCAGCTCGGGACTAGCGCCGTCGGAGACCCAGTACTTC. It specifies CASSSGLAPSETQYF.

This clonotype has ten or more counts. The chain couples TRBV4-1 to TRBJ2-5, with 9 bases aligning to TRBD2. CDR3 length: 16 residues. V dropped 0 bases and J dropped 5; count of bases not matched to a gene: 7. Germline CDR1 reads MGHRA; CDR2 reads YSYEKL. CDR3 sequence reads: CASSQEPSGGWETQYF. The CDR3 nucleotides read TGCGCCAGCAGCCAAGAACCAAGCGGGGGGTGGGAGACCCAGTACTTC.